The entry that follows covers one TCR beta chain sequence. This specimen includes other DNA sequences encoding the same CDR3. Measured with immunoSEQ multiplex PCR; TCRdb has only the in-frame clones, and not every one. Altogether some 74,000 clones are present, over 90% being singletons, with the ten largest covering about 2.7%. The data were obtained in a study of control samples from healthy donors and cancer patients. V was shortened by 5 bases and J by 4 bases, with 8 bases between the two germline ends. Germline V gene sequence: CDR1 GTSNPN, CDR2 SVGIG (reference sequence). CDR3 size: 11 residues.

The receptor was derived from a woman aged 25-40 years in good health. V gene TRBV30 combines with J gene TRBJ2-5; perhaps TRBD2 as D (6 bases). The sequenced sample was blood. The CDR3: CAWQGGETQYF. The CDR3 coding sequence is TGTGCCTGGCAGGGAGGAGAGACCCAGTACTTC.